The next 23 T cell receptor beta chains were all read from a single sample in a study of blood T cells in healthy people across ages. With a J-beta primer mix and a sample-barcoded 5' primer, a second PCR ran 7 to 11 cycles. Using its own MiXCR run on the 5' RACE reads, TCRdb lists one record per CDR3 protein. The table has some 1.6 million distinct CDR3 sequences, roughly a third seen once. Sequenced material: blood. These receptors all come from a woman aged 25-40 years in good health.

This clonotype was observed a single time. This may be a read error, as it is one base from a much larger clone. This chain joins TRBV28 and TRBJ2-5, with D tentatively TRBD1 or TRBD2 (5 bases each). Germline loops: CDR1 MDHEN, CDR2 SYDVKM. The CDR3 has 11 residues. The V and J ends lost 6 bases and 5 bases respectively, with 7 bases between them. This CDR3 reads CASRGDETQYF. Written as DNA, the CDR3 is TGTGCCAGCAGGGGGGACGAGACCCAGTACTTC.

The chain recombines TRBV4-2 with TRBJ1-5, with D uncertain. Germline loops: CDR1 LGHNA, CDR2 YNFKEQ. Between the trimmed V and J ends, which lost 2 bases and 0 bases, there was a span of 11 bases. This CDR3 has 16 residues. The CDR3 protein is CASSQSAAYSNQPQHF. CDR3 DNA sequence: TGTGCCAGCAGCCAAAGTGCAGCCTATAGCAATCAGCCCCAGCATTTT.

This clonotype was counted ten times or more. The chain combines TRBV4-1 with TRBJ2-3; D remains ambiguous. This CDR3 contains 11 residues. V was cut by 1 base and J by 7 bases, with 3 bases left in between. The germline V gene has CDR1 MGHRA and CDR2 YSYEKL. DNA of the CDR3: TGCGCCAGCAGCCAAGGGTATACGCAGTATTTT. It translates to CASSQGYTQYF.

This clonotype has at least ten counts. The germline gene is not matched at one end of the junction; a read error may be the cause. The rearrangement links TRBV7-6 to TRBJ2-7, with 7 bases fitting TRBD2. In germline, CDR1 is SGHVS, CDR2 FNYEAQ. The CDR3 extends over 15 amino acids. DNA for the CDR3: TGCGCCAGCAGCTTGGTGGCTAGCGGCGTCTACGAGCAGTACTTC. As protein: CASSLVASGVYEQYF.

The chain couples TRBV13 to TRBJ2-7; perhaps TRBD1 as D (5 bases). This CDR3 has 15 residues. V was shortened by 5 bases and J by 1 base, with 15 bases between the two germline ends. In germline, CDR1 is PRHDT, CDR2 FYEKMQ (reference sequence). This chain's CDR3 is CASSLSTASSYEQYF. CDR3 bases: TGTGCCAGCAGCCTATCGACAGCGAGTTCCTACGAGCAGTACTTC.

The J gene is TRBJ1-2, the V gene TRBV30; D is perhaps TRBD1 (5 bases). V lost 4 bases and J 7 bases, leaving 13 bases between the germline ends. Germline CDR1 reads GTSNPN; CDR2 reads SVGIG (reference sequence). There are 12 residues in the CDR3. CDR3 nucleotide sequence: TGTGCCTGGAAATTCCTGGGACGTGGCTACACCTTC. This encodes CAWKFLGRGYTF.

The rearrangement links TRBV7-8 to TRBJ2-5; 9 bases line up with TRBD1. Losses at the gene ends were 5 bases for V and 5 bases for J; bases not matched to a gene: 9. This CDR3 contains 15 residues. CDR1 is SGHVS and CDR2 is FQNEAQ in the germline V gene. Here the CDR3 reads CASSRKTGGWETQYF. DNA for the CDR3: TGTGCCAGCAGCCGGAAGACAGGGGGATGGGAGACCCAGTACTTC.

V gene TRBV7-2 combines with J gene TRBJ2-1; maybe TRBD1 (6 bases). The assigned J gene may be wrong: the sequence end matches TRBJ2-7 better. The germline V gene encodes CDR1 SGHTA and CDR2 FQGNSA. This CDR3 region has 15 residues. CDR3 residues: CASSLVGGAGPGQYF. In DNA, the CDR3 is TGTGCCAGCAGCTTGGTTGGGGGCGCGGGCCCCGGGCAGTACTTC.

This clonotype was seen only a few times. The rearrangement uses TRBV12-3 or TRBV12-4 and TRBJ2-2; no firm D call. V lost 8 bases and J lost 5, with 12 bases in between. CDR3 length: 13 amino acids. CDR3 loop: CASVNKVTGELFF. CDR3 nucleotide sequence: TGTGCCAGCGTTAATAAGGTTACCGGGGAGCTGTTTTTT.

The chain joins TRBV27 to TRBJ1-1, with D perhaps matching TRBD1 (6 bases). Germline V CDR1 and CDR2: MNHEY, SMNVEV (reference sequence). The CDR3 loop spans 13 amino acids. V lost 7 bases and J 3 bases, leaving 12 bases between the germline ends. This CDR3 is CASTPGGHTEAFF. The CDR3 DNA is TGTGCCAGCACCCCCGGGGGGCACACTGAAGCTTTCTTT.

The chain recombines TRBV5-1 with TRBJ2-1; no firm D call. The germline gives CDR1 SGHRS, CDR2 YFSETQ. This CDR3 has 15 residues. Between the trimmed V and J ends, which lost 0 bases and 0 bases, there was a span of 7 bases. The CDR3 loop is CASSLAVASYNEQFF. The CDR3 region has the DNA TGCGCCAGCAGCTTGGCAGTGGCCTCCTACAATGAGCAGTTCTTC.

On this clonotype itself: Since a much larger clone is just one base distant, this may be a read error. V is TRBV29-1 and J is TRBJ2-6; the D is unclear. The CDR3 spans 15 residues. Germline V gene lookup returns CDR1 SQVTM and CDR2 ANQGSEA. V dropped 6 bases and J dropped 2 bases, with 14 bases sitting between them. In nucleotides, the CDR3 is TGCAGCGTCACTCTGGTCAGCCCTGGGGCCAACGTCCTGACTTTC. As protein: CSVTLVSPGANVLTF.

The chain carries TRBV7-3 and TRBJ2-5; D tentatively reads TRBD1 or TRBD2 (5 bases each). This CDR3 is 16 amino acids long. From germline, CDR1 is SGHTA and CDR2 FQGTGA. V was clipped by 0 bases and J by 0 bases, with 11 bases between them. CDR3 nucleotide sequence: TGTGCCAGCAGCTTAACGGGGGTCCCGTACCAAGAGACCCAGTACTTC. This gives the protein CASSLTGVPYQETQYF.

Worth noting for this clonotype: Mismatch with germline at one junction end may stem from a read error. The V and J genes are TRBV5-4 and TRBJ1-2; TRBD1 aligns across 8 bases. The germline V gene encodes CDR1 SGHNT and CDR2 YYREEE (reference sequence). The CDR3 covers 12 residues. The CDR3 is CARSLTGEGYTF. CDR3 nucleotide sequence: TGTGCCCGCAGTCTGACAGGGGAAGGCTACACCTTC. Combining the CDR3 with reference TRBV5-4 and TRBJ1-2 gives the whole variable domain ETGVTQSPTHLIKTRGQQVTLRCSSQSGHNTVSWYQQALGQGPQFIFQYYREEENGRGNFPPRFSGLQFPNYSSELNVNALELDDSALYLCARSLTGEGYTFGSGTRLTVV.

The chain couples TRBV29-1 to TRBJ2-7; 11 nucleotides match TRBD1. V lost 6 bases and J lost 6; bases outside the gene matches: 7. The CDR3 totals 13 residues. The germline gives CDR1 SQVTM, CDR2 ANQGSEA. CDR3 residues: CSVPGQGGREQYF. The CDR3 bases are TGCAGCGTGCCGGGACAGGGGGGACGCGAGCAGTACTTC.

DNA for the CDR3: TGTGCCAGCAGCCAAGTCATTAGCGGGCTATACAATGAGCAGTTCTTC. Its protein product is CASSQVISGLYNEQFF. This sequence joins TRBV4-2 and TRBJ2-1, with 7 bases lining up with TRBD2. This CDR3 has 16 amino acids. CDR1 LGHNA and CDR2 YNFKEQ come from the germline V gene. V gave up 1 base and J gave up 4 bases; unmatched junction bases: 7.

This clonotype occurred a few times. The V and J genes are TRBV5-1 and TRBJ2-7, with D possibly called TRBD1 or TRBD2 (5 bases each). The CDR3 loop spans 15 amino acids. V lost 0 bases, J lost 4 bases, and 14 bases lay in between. The germline V gene has CDR1 SGHRS and CDR2 YFSETQ. The CDR3 loop reads CASSLAHEGLYEQYF. Written as DNA, the CDR3 is TGCGCCAGCAGCTTGGCACACGAGGGGCTGTACGAGCAGTACTTC.

The chain uses TRBV3-1 and TRBJ2-2; D unclear. The CDR3 is made up of 16 amino acids. The ends were cut back, 4 bases at V and 6 bases at J, with 18 bases in the middle. The germline CDR1 and CDR2 sequences are LGHDT and YNNKEL (reference sequence). DNA of the CDR3: TGTGCCAGCAGCCCTACAGCACCTACGGACGCCGGGGAGCTGTTTTTT. The encoded protein is CASSPTAPTDAGELFF.

The gene calls are TRBV20-1 and TRBJ2-7; D might be TRBD2 (6 bases). This CDR3 has 14 amino acids. The germline V gene has CDR1 DFQATT and CDR2 SNEGSKA (reference sequence). Trimming stripped 6 bases from V and 3 bases from J, with 18 bases between. The CDR3 here is CSAEEGGTIYEQYF. The CDR3 nucleotides read TGCAGTGCCGAGGAGGGCGGGACGATCTACGAGCAGTACTTC.

This clonotype has only a few counts. The junction departs from germline at one end; a sequencing error may be responsible. The chain combines TRBV4-1 with TRBJ2-7; D remains ambiguous. Per the germline V gene, CDR1 is MGHRA and CDR2 is YSYEKL. CDR3 length: 15 residues. The CDR3 loop is CAGRRDLADSYEQYF. The CDR3 bases are TGCGCCGGCAGGCGTGATTTGGCCGACTCCTACGAGCAGTACTTC.

The V gene is TRBV7-3, the J gene TRBJ1-4; 7 bases are a match to TRBD1. V gave up 5 bases and J gave up 0 bases; unmatched junction bases: 15. The CDR3 totals 19 residues. CDR1 and CDR2 from the germline V gene are SGHTA and FQGTGA. The CDR3 region has the DNA TGTGCCAGCAGCCAGAAGAGGCGGGACAGATCTGCAACTAATGAAAAACTGTTTTTT. As protein: CASSQKRRDRSATNEKLFF.

The genes are TRBV6-5 and TRBJ1-1; D gene ambiguous. V was pared by 6 bases and J by 6 bases, with 11 bases between. The CDR3 contains 12 residues. The germline V gene has CDR1 MNHEY and CDR2 SVGAGI. The DNA for the CDR3 is TGTGCCAGCAGGGGTAAGAGCTCTGAAGCTTTCTTT. Amino acids: CASRGKSSEAFF.

The rearrangement links TRBV2 to TRBJ2-7, with D maybe TRBD2 (5 bases). Germline V gene lookup returns CDR1 SNHLY and CDR2 FYNNEI. CDR3 length: 13 residues. Trimming shortened V by 6 bases and J by 6 bases, and 15 bases separated the two germline ends. CDR3 DNA: TGTGCCAGCAGCCAGGACTTCCTAGGCGAGCAGTACTTC. It encodes CASSQDFLGEQYF.